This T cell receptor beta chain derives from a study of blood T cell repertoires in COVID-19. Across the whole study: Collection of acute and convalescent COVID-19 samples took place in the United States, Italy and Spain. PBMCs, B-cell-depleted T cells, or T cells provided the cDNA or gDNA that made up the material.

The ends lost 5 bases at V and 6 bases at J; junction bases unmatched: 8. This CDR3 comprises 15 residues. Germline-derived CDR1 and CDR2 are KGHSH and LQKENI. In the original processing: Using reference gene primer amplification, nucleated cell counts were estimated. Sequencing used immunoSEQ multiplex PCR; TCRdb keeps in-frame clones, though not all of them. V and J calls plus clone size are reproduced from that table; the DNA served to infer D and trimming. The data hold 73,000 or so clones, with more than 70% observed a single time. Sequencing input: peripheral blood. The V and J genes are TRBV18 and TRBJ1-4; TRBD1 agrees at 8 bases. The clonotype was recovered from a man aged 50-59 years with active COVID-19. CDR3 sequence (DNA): TGTGCCAGCTCATTCACAGGGGGGTCGGATGAAAAACTGTTTTTT. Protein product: CASSFTGGSDEKLFF. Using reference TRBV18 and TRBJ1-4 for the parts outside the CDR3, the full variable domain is NAGVMQNPRHLVRRRGQEARLRCSPMKGHSHVYWYRQLPEEGLKFMVYLQKENIIDESGMPKERFSAEFPKEGPSILRIQQVVRGDSAAYFCASSFTGGSDEKLFFGSGTQLSVL.